The 26 T cell receptor beta chains below were found in one sample sequenced in a study of prognosis after radiotherapy for stage I lung cancer. Using two-round multiplex PCR, the authors amplified TCR beta CDR3 from genomic DNA. Gene-specific TRBV and TRBJ primers were used in PCR round one. Each CDR3 protein is one row after TCRdb ran MiXCR on the multiplex PCR reads. Of around 51,000 distinct CDR3 sequences detected, about 35% appear once; the ten largest clones hold about 8.3%. The sequencing here drew on PBMCs, taken before or after stereotactic body radiation therapy (not recorded which). The source is a donor aged 50 or older with non-small cell lung cancer.

This clonotype was seen ten or more times. The chain has TRBV5-1 and TRBJ2-5; D call uncertain. The V gene's germline CDR1 is SGHRS and CDR2 YFSETQ. Trimming cost V 0 bases and J 5 bases, with 11 bases left between them. CDR3 length equals 14 residues. CDR3: CASSLGQVGETQYF. DNA for the CDR3: TGCGCCAGCAGCTTGGGACAAGTCGGTGAGACCCAGTACTTC.

As concerns this clonotype: A much larger clonotype is one base distant, so this may be a read error. The CDR3 DNA reads as TGTGCCAGCAGCGACGGGACTGGGGCCCAGTACTTC. Translating gives CASSDGTGAQYF. This chain connects TRBV7-8 to TRBJ2-5; tentative D call: TRBD2 (6 bases). CDR1 is SGHVS and CDR2 is FQNEAQ in the germline V gene. The CDR3 loop spans 12 amino acids. Trimming left V 5 bases short and J 9 bases short, with 13 bases between. Supplemented by reference TRBV7-8 and TRBJ2-5, the full variable domain reads GAGVSQSPRYKVAKRGQDVALRCDPISGHVSLFWYQQALGQGPEFLTYFQNEAQLDKSGLPSDRFFAERPEGSVSTLKIQRTQQEDSAVYLCASSDGTGAQYFGPGTRLLVL.

This clonotype was recorded many times. This CDR3 is CASRSDRGPHNEQFF. For the CDR3, the DNA is TGTGCCAGCAGGTCGGACAGGGGGCCCCACAATGAGCAGTTCTTC. The chain joins TRBV12-3 or TRBV12-4 to TRBJ2-1, with 11 nucleotides matching TRBD1. V trimming: 6 bases; J trimming: 5 bases; junction bases outside the gene matches: 6. The CDR3 loop spans 15 amino acids.

The table lists this clonotype with a count of one. A much larger clone lies a single base off, so this may be a read error. The V gene is TRBV6-4, the J gene TRBJ1-4, with D possibly being TRBD1 (5 bases). Trimming removed 2 bases from V and 2 bases from J, with 9 bases in between. The CDR3 consists of 15 residues. Germline values: CDR1 MRHNA, CDR2 SNTAGT. This chain's CDR3 is CASSDLTVTNEKLFF. In nucleotides, the CDR3 is TGTGCCAGCAGTGACCTGACAGTGACTAATGAAAAACTGTTTTTT.

This clonotype was observed many times. V is TRBV28 and J is TRBJ1-5; D is possibly TRBD1 (6 bases). Germline assignment: CDR1 MDHEN and CDR2 SYDVKM. CDR3 length equals 14 residues. Trimming pared 3 bases from V and 4 bases from J, leaving 10 bases between. The CDR3 DNA reads as TGTGCCAGCAGTTTCTGGCAGGGGAATCAGCCCCAGCATTTT. It codes for CASSFWQGNQPQHF.

Comment on this clonotype: An end of the junction does not agree with germline; a read error may underlie this. The chain links TRBV12-3 or TRBV12-4 to TRBJ1-6; 8 bases agree with TRBD1. The CDR3 extends over 13 amino acids. The CDR3 reads CASSLGQGSPLHF. The CDR3 DNA follows: TGTGCCAGCAGCTTAGGACAGGGTTCACCCCTCCACTTT.

This clonotype was recorded at least ten times. The chain links TRBV20-1 to TRBJ2-2; D may be TRBD2 (5 bases). V was clipped by 5 bases and J by 6 bases, with 16 bases between them. The germline gives CDR1 DFQATT, CDR2 SNEGSKA (reference sequence). CDR3 length: 14 amino acids. The CDR3 sequence: CSAVEEWSAGELFF. For the CDR3, the DNA is TGCAGTGCTGTGGAGGAGTGGTCGGCCGGGGAGCTGTTTTTT.

The CDR3 sequence: CASIPDLAGGSYEQYF. CDR3 DNA: TGTGCCAGCATTCCCGACCTAGCTGGAGGCTCCTACGAGCAGTACTTC. The chain couples TRBV27 to TRBJ2-7; possibly TRBD2 for D (5 bases). The CDR3 spans 16 residues. Germline V CDR1 and CDR2: MNHEY, SMNVEV (reference sequence). With 7 bases removed from V and 0 bases from J, the gap between germline ends came to 19 bases.

About this clonotype: This likely traces to a read error, being one base from a far larger clone. The chain joins TRBV6-4 to TRBJ2-7; unclear D gene. The CDR3 runs to 15 residues. Looked up from germline, CDR1 is MRHNA and CDR2 is SNTAGT. With 3 bases removed from V and 3 bases from J, the gap between germline ends came to 15 bases. The CDR3 DNA reads TGTGCCAGCAGTGATCAGTCGATGCCTAACTACGAGCAGTACTTC. It encodes CASSDQSMPNYEQYF.

This clonotype was seen at least ten times. This chain joins TRBV20-1 and TRBJ1-5, with a weak D call TRBD1 (6 bases). Germline CDR1 DFQATT, CDR2 SNEGSKA (reference sequence). The CDR3 covers 14 residues. The V and J ends lost 0 bases and 4 bases respectively, with 10 bases between them. For the CDR3, the DNA is TGCAGTGCTAGAGACAGGGGTGGAAATCAGCCCCAGCATTTT. This sequence encodes CSARDRGGNQPQHF.

In its sample, this clonotype was seen many times. The J gene is TRBJ2-7, the V gene TRBV19, with unresolved D. The CDR3 has 11 residues. The germline gives CDR1 LNHDA, CDR2 SQIVND (reference sequence). Trimming pared 11 bases from V and 0 bases from J, leaving 8 bases between. The CDR3 region has the DNA TGTGCCGTAGGCCCCTCCTACGAGCAGTACTTC. Translation: CAVGPSYEQYF. Supplemented by reference TRBV19 and TRBJ2-7, the full variable domain reads DGGITQSPKYLFRKEGQNVTLSCEQNLNHDAMYWYRQDPGQGLRLIYYSQIVNDFQKGDIAEGYSVSREKKESFPLTVTSAQKNPTAFYLCAVGPSYEQYFGPGTRLTVT.

This clonotype was seen ten or more times. The chain couples TRBV6-1 to TRBJ2-7, with D perhaps matching TRBD1 (5 bases). Germline CDR1 reads MNHNS; CDR2 reads SASEGT. The CDR3 runs 12 residues. V lost 7 bases to trimming and J lost 2 bases, with 9 bases between them. DNA of the CDR3: TGTGCCAGCAACGACAGTCCCTACGAGCAGTACTTC. It yields the protein CASNDSPYEQYF.

This clonotype was picked up many times. The V and J genes are TRBV7-2 and TRBJ1-1; D uncertain. CDR3 length: 13 residues. Germline-derived CDR1 and CDR2 are SGHTA and FQGNSA. V dropped 3 bases and J dropped 4 bases, with 9 bases sitting between them. The CDR3 reads CASSFRSGTEAFF. CDR3 DNA sequence: TGTGCCAGCAGCTTCAGAAGCGGCACTGAAGCTTTCTTT. Complete variable domain (other parts from reference TRBV7-2 and TRBJ1-1): GAGVSQSPSNKVTEKGKDVELRCDPISGHTALYWYRQSLGQGLEFLIYFQGNSAPDKSGLPSDRFSAERTGGSVSTLTIQRTQQEDSAVYLCASSFRSGTEAFFGQGTRLTVV.

Worth noting for this clonotype: A much larger clone lies one base from this, so it may be a read error. V and J are TRBV6-2 or TRBV6-3 and TRBJ2-7, with D possibly called TRBD1 or TRBD2 (5 bases each). V lost 8 bases to trimming and J lost 1 base, with 30 bases between them. Germline-derived CDR1 and CDR2 are MNHEY and SVGEGT. This CDR3 has 19 amino acids. The CDR3 bases are TGTGCCAGCCATCCGACGACACATAAAATGACGAGGGGTTCCTACGAGCAGTACTTC. It encodes CASHPTTHKMTRGSYEQYF.

V gene TRBV7-9 combines with J gene TRBJ2-7; 10 positions match TRBD1. The CDR3 contains 17 residues. Germline CDR1 is SEHNR and CDR2 is FQNEAQ (reference sequence). Trimming at V came to 3 bases and at J to 6 bases, leaving 14 bases not matched to a gene. CDR3 loop: CASSLGLSGTGVVEQYF. For the CDR3, the DNA is TGTGCCAGCAGCTTGGGTCTATCCGGGACAGGGGTCGTCGAGCAGTACTTC.

This clonotype was counted at least ten times. This chain connects TRBV6-1 to TRBJ2-1; tentative D call: TRBD2 (6 bases). The germline V gene has CDR1 MNHNS and CDR2 SASEGT. The CDR3 loop spans 15 amino acids. V was cut by 5 bases and J by 4 bases, with 15 bases left in between. CDR3 nucleotides: TGTGCCAGCAGTCCCCAACGGGAGTTTTACAATGAGCAGTTCTTC. Its translation is CASSPQREFYNEQFF.

This clonotype was found many times. The rearrangement uses TRBV10-3 and TRBJ2-1, with D possibly TRBD1 on 6 matching bases. The CDR3 runs 19 residues. Trimming stripped 8 bases from V and 0 bases from J, with 26 bases between. Germline V lookup: CDR1 ENHRY, CDR2 SYGVKD. Written as DNA, the CDR3 is TGTGCCATCGAGAGCAGGGTTGAAAGGGGGAAAAGCTCCTACAATGAGCAGTTCTTC. Translated: CAIESRVERGKSSYNEQFF.

This clonotype was seen many times. CDR3 sequence reads: CAWSAPNTEAFF. The CDR3 DNA reads TGTGCCTGGAGTGCTCCGAACACTGAAGCTTTCTTT. The chain couples TRBV30 to TRBJ1-1; no firm D call. Trimming took off 1 base at V and 1 base at J, with 4 bases between the two ends. Germline CDR1 GTSNPN, CDR2 SVGIG (reference sequence). The CDR3 is 12 amino acids.

This clonotype has at least ten counts. This chain uses TRBV28 with TRBJ2-7, with TRBD2 matching over 10 bases. This CDR3 spans 16 amino acids. After removal of 2 bases from V and 0 bases from J, the junction contained 4 bases not matched to a gene. In germline, CDR1 is MDHEN, CDR2 SYDVKM. CDR3 DNA sequence: TGTGCCAGCAGTTTAGTGAGCGGGAGGGGCTCCTACGAGCAGTACTTC. This gives the protein CASSLVSGRGSYEQYF.

This clonotype came up many times. The chain has TRBV7-8 and TRBJ2-1; 13 nucleotides line up with TRBD2. Germline V gives CDR1 SGHVS, CDR2 FQNEAQ. This CDR3 has 15 residues. The trim removed 6 bases at V and 9 bases at J, leaving 8 bases unmatched. The CDR3 DNA reads as TGTGCCAGCAGATCTACTAGCGGGAGGGCCTCTGAGCAGTTCTTC. It specifies CASRSTSGRASEQFF.

J is TRBJ2-1 and V is TRBV7-3; the match to TRBD1 covers 8 bases. After removal of 9 bases from V and 7 bases from J, the junction contained 14 bases not matched to a gene. Germline loops: CDR1 SGHTA, CDR2 FQGTGA. The CDR3 totals 15 residues. As DNA, the CDR3 is TGTGCCAGAAGATTAACAGGGACAGGAGTAAATGAGCAGTTCTTC. Residues: CARRLTGTGVNEQFF.

This clonotype was observed many times. The chain has TRBV6-1 and TRBJ2-1; 7 nucleotides line up with TRBD1. The trim removed 6 bases at V and 6 bases at J, leaving 11 bases unmatched. The CDR3 is 15 amino acids. From germline, CDR1 is MNHNS and CDR2 SASEGT. The CDR3 bases are TGTGCCAGCAGACACACTCTGACAGGGCCCAATGAGCAGTTCTTC. Its translation is CASRHTLTGPNEQFF.

Points on this clonotype: A junction boundary mismatches the germline segment, possibly from a read error. The chain links TRBV7-2 to TRBJ2-1; D might be TRBD2 (6 bases). Germline V gives CDR1 SGHTA, CDR2 FQGNSA. This CDR3 spans 17 amino acids. This CDR3 is CASSLAAGSQRMGEQFF. The CDR3 region has the DNA TGTGCAAGCAGCTTAGCCGCGGGATCCCAAAGGATGGGAGAGCAGTTCTTC.

The V call is TRBV12-3 or TRBV12-4, the J call TRBJ2-2; 11 nucleotides line up with TRBD2. The CDR3 extends over 15 amino acids. Germline trimming cut 5 bases from V and 14 bases from J; bases unmatched to any gene: 13. CDR3: CASSARLAGTVDLFF. The CDR3 bases are TGTGCCAGCAGTGCCCGACTAGCGGGGACCGTGGATCTGTTTTTT.

J is TRBJ1-1 and V is TRBV10-3; TRBD1 aligns across 9 bases. There are 14 residues in the CDR3. Germline-derived CDR1 and CDR2 are ENHRY and SYGVKD. J gave up 1 base and V 4 bases, and 1 base lay outside the gene matches. As DNA, the CDR3 is TGTGCCATCAGTGGGGGACAGGGGAACACTGAAGCTTTCTTT. It is translated as CAISGGQGNTEAFF.

This clonotype was recorded at least ten times. The rearrangement uses TRBV29-1 and TRBJ1-2; 7 bases are shared with TRBD1. J gave up 6 bases and V 4 bases, and 5 bases lay outside the gene matches. Germline-derived CDR1 and CDR2 are SQVTM and ANQGSEA. This CDR3 comprises 12 residues. In DNA form, the CDR3 reads TGCAGCGTTGGCAGGGGGATGGATGGCTACACCTTC. This gives the protein CSVGRGMDGYTF.